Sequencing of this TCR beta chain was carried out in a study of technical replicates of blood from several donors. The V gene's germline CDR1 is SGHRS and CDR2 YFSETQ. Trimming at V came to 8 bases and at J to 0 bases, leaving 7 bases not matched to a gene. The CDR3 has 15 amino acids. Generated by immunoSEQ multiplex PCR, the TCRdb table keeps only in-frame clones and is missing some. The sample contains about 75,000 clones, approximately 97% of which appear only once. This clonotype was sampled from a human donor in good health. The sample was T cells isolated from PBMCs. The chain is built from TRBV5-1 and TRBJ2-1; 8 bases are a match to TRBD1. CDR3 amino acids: CASGGQGSSYNEQFF. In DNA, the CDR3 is TGCGCCAGTGGTGGACAGGGTAGCTCCTACAATGAGCAGTTCTTC.